The 26 T cell receptor beta chains below come from one sample, sequenced in a study of shared clonotypes between healthy human individuals. Sequenced by immunoSEQ multiplex PCR; TCRdb stores in-frame clones only, minus some. Of about 1.5 million clones listed, 95% to 99% are singletons. Sequencing was carried out using naive CD4+ T cells sorted from blood. Noted subset: CD45RA+ positively selected. These TCRs come from a man aged 25 to 45 in good health.

The chain joins TRBV13 to TRBJ2-3; TRBD2 matches 8 bases. J was trimmed by 0 bases and V by 5 bases; bases with no gene match: 4. CDR3 size: 15 residues. Germline V gene sequence: CDR1 PRHDT, CDR2 FYEKMQ (reference sequence). The CDR3 loop reads CASSVTGGSTDTQYF. The CDR3 DNA is TGTGCCAGCAGCGTCACGGGGGGGAGCACAGATACGCAGTATTTT.

The genes are TRBV5-1 and TRBJ2-1, with 9 bases matching TRBD1. CDR1 SGHRS and CDR2 YFSETQ come from the germline V gene. Germline trimming cut 4 bases from V and 3 bases from J; bases unmatched to any gene: 14. This CDR3 contains 18 residues. CDR3: CASSPGQGSLALYNEQFF. CDR3 bases: TGCGCCAGCAGCCCGGGACAGGGAAGCCTAGCCCTCTACAATGAGCAGTTCTTC.

CDR3 DNA sequence: TGTGCCAGCTCACCGAAGGGACAGTATGCTGAAGCTTTCTTT. Amino acid sequence: CASSPKGQYAEAFF. The genes are TRBV18 and TRBJ1-1; 7 positions agree with TRBD1. This CDR3 contains 14 residues. CDR1 and CDR2 (germline): KGHSH, LQKENI. V lost 3 bases to trimming and J lost 6 bases; unmatched junction nucleotides: 7.

The rearrangement joins TRBV9 to TRBJ1-5, with D unresolved. The CDR3 sequence is 15 residues long. Germline-derived CDR1 and CDR2 are SGDLS and YYNGEE. The germline V and J ends were trimmed by 0 bases and 4 bases, with 11 bases remaining between them. CDR3 amino acids: CASSVDSSVNQPQHF. The CDR3 DNA is TGTGCCAGCAGCGTAGATTCGTCGGTAAATCAGCCCCAGCATTTT.

CDR3 sequence reads: CASSSDGNDDEKLFF. The CDR3 region has the DNA TGTGCCAGCAGCTCGGACGGGAACGATGATGAAAAACTGTTTTTT. The chain employs TRBV7-9 and TRBJ1-4; D gene unclear. Germline CDR1 SEHNR, CDR2 FQNEAQ (reference sequence). This CDR3 is built from 15 residues. V lost 4 bases to trimming and J lost 6 bases, with 15 bases between them.

The chain recombines TRBV29-1 with TRBJ2-7, with a possible D match to TRBD1 (6 bases). The CDR3 spans 12 residues. Germline-derived CDR1 and CDR2 are SQVTM and ANQGSEA. With 4 bases removed from V and 9 bases from J, the gap between germline ends came to 16 bases. CDR3: CSVAEAQGWQYF. In nucleotides, the CDR3 is TGCAGCGTTGCGGAGGCTCAGGGGTGGCAGTACTTC.

This clone was observed once. The chain recombines TRBV6-5 with TRBJ1-1, with TRBD1 matching over 9 bases. Germline V gene sequence: CDR1 MNHEY, CDR2 SVGAGI. Unmatched junction bases numbered 5, after V lost 0 bases and J lost 6 bases. The CDR3 is 15 amino acids. This CDR3 reads CASSYSGTGMAEAFF. The CDR3 region has the DNA TGTGCCAGCAGTTACTCTGGGACAGGGATGGCTGAAGCTTTCTTT.

This chain joins TRBV9 and TRBJ2-1, with 10 bases that match TRBD1. The V gene's germline CDR1 is SGDLS and CDR2 YYNGEE. This CDR3 spans 17 amino acids. J lost 5 bases, V lost 0 bases, and 8 bases had no gene match. CDR3 nucleotide sequence: TGTGCCAGCAGCGTAGCCCCCTGGACAGGGGGGAACAATGAGCAGTTCTTC. Residues: CASSVAPWTGGNNEQFF.

The chain links TRBV2 to TRBJ2-7; D is uncertain. The germline CDR1 and CDR2 sequences are SNHLY and FYNNEI. The CDR3 is made up of 12 amino acids. V was pared by 4 bases and J by 9 bases, with 13 bases between. The CDR3 region has the DNA TGTGCCAGCAGTGTTCCAGCCTTATGGCAGTACTTC. It encodes CASSVPALWQYF.

On this clone: The sample has other DNA sequences that encode this CDR3 too. The chain joins TRBV5-4 to TRBJ2-5, with 8 bases fitting TRBD1. CDR1 and CDR2 (germline): SGHNT, YYREEE (reference sequence). This CDR3 has 16 amino acids. The junction had 5 bases not matched to a gene; V was cut back by 0 bases and J by 1 base. DNA of the CDR3: TGTGCCAGCAGCTTGGGCGGCAGGGGGCCCCAAGAGACCCAGTACTTC. Encoded protein: CASSLGGRGPQETQYF.

The rearrangement uses TRBV25-1 and TRBJ2-7; a possible D gene is TRBD1 (6 bases). The CDR3 extends over 15 amino acids. V was pared by 1 base and J by 1 base, with 11 bases between. Germline lookup yields CDR1 MGHDK and CDR2 SYGVNS. CDR3 sequence (DNA): TGTGCCAGCAGTGAATTCGCAGGGGTATCCTACGAGCAGTACTTC. This sequence encodes CASSEFAGVSYEQYF.

The rearrangement joins TRBV18 to TRBJ2-7; 7 nucleotides line up with TRBD1. The germline CDR1 and CDR2 sequences are KGHSH and LQKENI. After removal of 5 bases from V and 5 bases from J, the junction contained 9 bases not matched to a gene. CDR3 length: 14 residues. CDR3 bases: TGTGCCAGCTCAGTCTTGAGTACAGGGGACGAGCAGTACTTC. Protein: CASSVLSTGDEQYF.

The genes are TRBV30 and TRBJ2-2, with unresolved D. The CDR3 has 13 amino acids. Germline assignment: CDR1 GTSNPN and CDR2 SVGIG (reference sequence). With 4 bases removed from V and 4 bases from J, the gap between germline ends came to 10 bases. For the CDR3, the DNA is TGTGCCTGGAATAGCCTCTCCACCGGGGAGCTGTTTTTT. Protein product: CAWNSLSTGELFF.

V and J are TRBV2 and TRBJ2-7, with 7 bases fitting TRBD1. Germline-derived CDR1 and CDR2 are SNHLY and FYNNEI. The CDR3 is 18 amino acids. The junction had 14 bases not matched to a gene; V was cut back by 3 bases and J by 0 bases. CDR3 in amino acids: CASSDRGRGLPGSYEQYF. The CDR3 nucleotides are TGTGCCAGCAGTGACAGGGGTAGGGGGCTACCCGGCTCCTACGAGCAGTACTTC.

In its sample, this clone was seen once. This rearrangement joins TRBV15 to TRBJ2-3; no firm D call. CDR3 length: 19 residues. Per the germline V gene, CDR1 is LNHNV and CDR2 is YYDKDF (reference sequence). The germline V and J ends were trimmed by 0 bases and 0 bases, with 19 bases remaining between them. CDR3 coding DNA: TGTGCCACCAGCAGAGATCGAAGTAATTGGGGTACTAGCACAGATACGCAGTATTTT. Translation: CATSRDRSNWGTSTDTQYF.

This sequence joins TRBV7-9 and TRBJ1-1; the D is unclear. V shed 0 bases and J shed 1 base, with 3 bases lying between them. The CDR3 covers 13 residues. Looked up from germline, CDR1 is SEHNR and CDR2 is FQNEAQ (reference sequence). The CDR3 is CASSLAPNTEAFF. CDR3 bases: TGTGCCAGCAGCTTAGCCCCGAACACTGAAGCTTTCTTT. Full variable domain (outside the CDR3, taken from reference TRBV7-9 and TRBJ1-1): DTGVSQNPRHKITKRGQNVTFRCDPISEHNRLYWYRQTLGQGPEFLTYFQNEAQLEKSRLLSDRFSAERPKGSFSTLEIQRTEQGDSAMYLCASSLAPNTEAFFGQGTRLTVV.

The chain joins TRBV5-1 to TRBJ2-1; 10 bases agree with TRBD2. Losses at the gene ends were 2 bases for V and 2 bases for J; bases not matched to a gene: 10. Germline assignment: CDR1 SGHRS and CDR2 YFSETQ. The length of the CDR3 is 18 residues. CDR3 residues: CASSLKALAGDPYNEQFF. As DNA, the CDR3 is TGCGCCAGCAGCTTAAAGGCCCTAGCGGGAGATCCCTACAATGAGCAGTTCTTC.

This rearrangement joins TRBV5-1 to TRBJ2-5; 9 nucleotides align to TRBD1. The V gene end was trimmed by 5 bases and the J gene end by 5 bases; junction bases not matched to a gene: 10. The germline gives CDR1 SGHRS, CDR2 YFSETQ. The CDR3 runs to 15 residues. CDR3 coding DNA: TGCGCCAGCAGTTCAACAGGGGGCCGGGAGGAGACCCAGTACTTC. Its protein is CASSSTGGREETQYF.

V is TRBV5-6 and J is TRBJ2-7, with 7 bases lining up with TRBD2. The V and J ends lost 4 bases and 5 bases, in that order; junction bases with no gene match: 9. Germline lookup yields CDR1 SGHDT and CDR2 YYEEEE. The CDR3 sequence is 14 residues long. In DNA form, the CDR3 reads TGTGCCAGCAGCCCACGGACTAGTTTCAACGAGCAGTACTTC. This sequence encodes CASSPRTSFNEQYF.

The V and J genes are TRBV10-3 and TRBJ2-7, with D hard to call. Germline lookup yields CDR1 ENHRY and CDR2 SYGVKD. Trimming left V 8 bases short and J 3 bases short, with 23 bases between. The length of the CDR3 is 16 residues. The CDR3 spells CAIRTGPPTGFYEQYF. CDR3 nucleotide sequence: TGTGCCATCCGGACGGGCCCACCCACCGGCTTCTACGAGCAGTACTTC.

The CDR3 DNA reads TGTGCCAGTACGTCAAAGAACACTGAAGCTTTCTTT. Translating it yields CASTSKNTEAFF. The rearrangement joins TRBV19 to TRBJ1-1; no clear D. The CDR3 length is 12 residues. Germline V gene sequence: CDR1 LNHDA, CDR2 SQIVND (reference sequence). Trimming pared 7 bases from V and 1 base from J, leaving 7 bases between.

The chain is built from TRBV5-5 and TRBJ2-4; D ambiguous. This CDR3 has 14 residues. Germline values: CDR1 SGHKS, CDR2 YYEKEE (reference sequence). V lost 2 bases and J lost 1, with 7 bases in between. The CDR3 sequence is CASSFQVAKNIQYF. CDR3 DNA sequence: TGTGCCAGCAGCTTTCAGGTGGCCAAAAACATTCAGTACTTC.

This clone was seen once. The J gene is TRBJ1-1, the V gene TRBV5-4; TRBD1 might be the D (5 bases). The germline V and J ends were trimmed by 4 bases and 1 base, with 8 bases remaining between them. CDR1 is SGHNT, CDR2 YYREEE, per germline (reference sequence). This CDR3 has 13 residues. In DNA form, the CDR3 reads TGTGCCAGCAGCGAGGGGTGGAACACTGAAGCTTTCTTT. Residues: CASSEGWNTEAFF.

The rearrangement uses TRBV19 and TRBJ1-1, with D maybe TRBD1 (6 bases). This CDR3 has 15 amino acids. From germline, CDR1 is LNHDA and CDR2 SQIVND (reference sequence). Trimming cost V 4 bases and J 5 bases, with 17 bases left between them. CDR3 sequence reads: CASSRRLGGKTEAFF. The DNA of the CDR3 is TGTGCCAGTAGTAGAAGATTAGGGGGTAAGACTGAAGCTTTCTTT.

In nucleotides, the CDR3 is TGTGCCAGCAGCCAAGGCGTGACTAGCGGGATGACAGATACGCAGTATTTT. This translates into CASSQGVTSGMTDTQYF. The chain recombines TRBV14 with TRBJ2-3; 11 nucleotides match TRBD2. The germline gives CDR1 SGHDN, CDR2 FVKESK. Trimming at V came to 1 base and at J to 3 bases, leaving 6 bases not matched to a gene. CDR3 length equals 17 residues.

The gene calls are TRBV13 and TRBJ2-7; TRBD2 matches at 7 bases. Germline CDR1 reads PRHDT; CDR2 reads FYEKMQ (reference sequence). V was pared by 5 bases and J by 9 bases, with 16 bases of the junction left unmatched. This CDR3 contains 15 residues. The CDR3 protein is CASSPQASGASTQYF. CDR3 coding DNA: TGTGCCAGCAGCCCCCAGGCTAGCGGAGCCTCTACGCAGTACTTC. Full variable domain (outside the CDR3, taken from reference TRBV13 and TRBJ2-7): AAGVIQSPRHLIKEKRETATLKCYPIPRHDTVYWYQQGPGQDPQFLISFYEKMQSDKGSIPDRFSAQQFSDYHSELNMSSLELGDSALYFCASSPQASGASTQYFGPGTRLTVT.